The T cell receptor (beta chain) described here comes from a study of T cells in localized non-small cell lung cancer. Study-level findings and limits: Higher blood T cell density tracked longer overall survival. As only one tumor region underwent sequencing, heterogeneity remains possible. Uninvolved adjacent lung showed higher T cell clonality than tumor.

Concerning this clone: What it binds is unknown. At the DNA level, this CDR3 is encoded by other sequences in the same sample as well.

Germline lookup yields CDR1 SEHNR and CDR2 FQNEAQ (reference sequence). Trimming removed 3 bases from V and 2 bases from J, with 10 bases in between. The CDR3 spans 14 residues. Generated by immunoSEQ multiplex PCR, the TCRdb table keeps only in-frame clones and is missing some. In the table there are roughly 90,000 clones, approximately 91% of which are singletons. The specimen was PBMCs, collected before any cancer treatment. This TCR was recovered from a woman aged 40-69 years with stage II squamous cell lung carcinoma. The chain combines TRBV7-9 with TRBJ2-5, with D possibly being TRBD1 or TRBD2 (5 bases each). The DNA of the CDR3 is TGTGCCAGCAGCTTTACGGGACGGCAAGAGACCCAGTACTTC. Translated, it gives CASSFTGRQETQYF.